Sequencing of this T cell receptor beta chain was carried out in a study of cytomegalovirus exposure and HLA in healthy donors. Background on the study: A subsequent analysis reported that the 95 to 150 validation repertoires were produced on the same platform that had also been used for the roughly 670 first-cohort repertoires. Study outcomes and limitations: The study labeled fewer than 200 TCR beta chains cytomegalovirus-associated.

Sequencing was performed with immunoSEQ multiplex PCR; in TCRdb, only in-frame clones are kept and a portion is missing. The sample contains around 120,000 clones, about 82% of which appear only once. On this clone itself: The antigen remains undetermined.

Sample: PBMCs. The receptor was isolated from a man between 18 and 29 years old in good health and CMV-seronegative.

The CDR3 DNA is TGTGCCACCAGCAGAACCGGGACTAGCGGAAACATTCAGTACTTC. Translation gives CATSRTGTSGNIQYF. The V call is TRBV15, the J call TRBJ2-4; TRBD2 aligns across 11 bases. V gave up 2 bases and J gave up 6 bases; unmatched junction bases: 3. The germline gives CDR1 LNHNV, CDR2 YYDKDF (reference sequence). This CDR3 is built from 15 residues.